Presented here are 3 T cell receptor beta chains from one specimen sequenced in a study of regulatory T cells in long-lasting Graves disease. iRepertoire HTBI primers and Arm-PCR of CDR3 regions built TCR beta libraries. Each CDR3 protein is one row after TCRdb ran MiXCR on the multiplex PCR reads. The sample has about half a million distinct CDR3 sequences; around 11% are singletons. The time point here: newly diagnosed GD, antithyroid drugs for less than 3 months. From PBMCs, RNA was extracted and then used to make the TCR library. These data also featured in a second study, about T cells in Graves' hyperthyroidism and ophthalmopathy.

The specimen was peripheral blood mononuclear cells (PBMCs), collected at new diagnosis, from a patient treated with antithyroid drugs. Source of these receptors: a woman aged 25 to 39 with Graves disease.

This clonotype was counted many times. The chain couples TRBV4-3 to TRBJ1-6; TRBD1 agrees at 10 bases. The CDR3 contains 16 residues. Per the germline V gene, CDR1 is LGHNA and CDR2 is YSLEER. Germline trimming cut 0 bases from V and 10 bases from J; bases unmatched to any gene: 6. The CDR3 sequence: CASSQEEGQGSSPLHF. DNA for the CDR3: TGCGCCAGCAGCCAAGAGGAGGGACAGGGGTCGTCACCCCTCCACTTT.

Regarding this clonotype: A read error may produce the germline difference seen at one junction end. DNA for the CDR3: TGTGCCATCAATGAGCGGGAGGGAGGGTTCAATGAGCAGTTCTTC. Amino acids: CAINEREGGFNEQFF. This chain connects TRBV10-3 to TRBJ2-1; 10 nucleotides agree with TRBD2. Germline lookup yields CDR1 ENHRY and CDR2 SYGVKD. The CDR3 is 15 amino acids.

This clonotype was seen at least ten times. The chain recombines TRBV2 with TRBJ2-7, with D unresolved. CDR3 length: 15 residues. Trimming took 4 bases from V and 4 from J, leaving 17 bases between them. Germline CDR1 is SNHLY and CDR2 is FYNNEI. CDR3 region: CASSVGLQTIYEQYF. CDR3 DNA sequence: TGTGCCAGCAGTGTAGGGCTACAGACGATTTACGAGCAGTACTTC.